This entry lists 18 T cell receptor beta chains sequenced from one sample in a study of post-analysis software for immune sequencing data (dated by TCRdb to between 2015 and 2016). On the study overall, not on this receptor specifically: Significantly higher frequencies in patients than in controls were found for five TRBV segments, including TRBV5-6, TRBV5-1 and TRBV20-1.

The library was produced with PCR. The instrument given in TCRdb is Illumina HiSeq 2500. Unique molecular identifiers were incorporated into TCR beta cDNA libraries to reduce PCR and sequencing biases. TCRdb ran its own pipeline on the public reads, namely fastp trimming at Q25 and MiXCR clone calling, and kept in-frame beta chains. Rows merge per CDR3 protein into single entries with the most common DNA and genes. The sample includes approximately 180,000 distinct CDR3 sequences, with around 30% observed a single time. About 1.4% of the sample comes from the top ten. No cognate antigen is known for these TCRs. The sequencing input was blood. The receptors shown here come from a girl aged 10-17 years with multiple sclerosis.

At least ten counts were recorded for this clonotype. The J gene is TRBJ2-3, the V gene TRBV20-1; a weak D match, TRBD2 (5 bases). Trimming took 6 bases from V and 5 from J, leaving 12 bases between them. Germline loops: CDR1 DFQATT, CDR2 SNEGSKA (reference sequence). The CDR3 sequence is 12 residues long. CDR3: CSAPEGLDTQYF. CDR3 nucleotides: TGCAGTGCCCCCGAGGGCTTAGATACGCAGTATTTT.

This clonotype was seen only a few times. The V gene is TRBV5-1, the J gene TRBJ1-2; D is uncertain. V lost 4 bases, J lost 4 bases, and 11 bases lay in between. Germline V gene sequence: CDR1 SGHRS, CDR2 YFSETQ. The CDR3 length is 13 residues. The CDR3 region is CASSPQTGYGYTF. DNA of the CDR3: TGCGCCAGCAGCCCGCAGACGGGCTATGGCTACACCTTC.

Note on this clonotype: A read error is possible here, since a much larger clone lies one base away. The CDR3 does not close with the conserved phenylalanine or tryptophan, likely indicating a read error. V usage is TRBV7-9 and J usage is TRBJ2-5; D is tentatively TRBD1 or TRBD2 (5 bases each). The germline gives CDR1 SEHNR, CDR2 FQNEAQ (reference sequence). V was trimmed by 4 bases and J by 7 bases, leaving 22 bases between them. The CDR3 has 16 amino acids. In nucleotides, the CDR3 is TGTGCCAGCAGCTCTAGGCTCGGACTCCAGGGTCGGACCCAGTACTGC. Protein sequence: CASSSRLGLQGRTQYC.

The chain carries TRBV6-2 or TRBV6-3 and TRBJ2-3, with 8 bases identical to TRBD2. Losses at the gene ends were 8 bases for V and 3 bases for J; bases not matched to a gene: 7. CDR3 length equals 14 residues. Germline V lookup: CDR1 MNHEY, CDR2 SVGEGT. The CDR3 nucleotides are TGTGCCAGCTCTGGTGCGGGGGGTACAGATACGCAGTATTTT. This gives the protein CASSGAGGTDTQYF.

As regards this clonotype: The junction shows a germline mismatch at one end, possibly a read error. The chain carries TRBV28 and TRBJ1-1, with D possibly matching TRBD1 (6 bases). This CDR3 has 14 residues. Per the germline V gene, CDR1 is MDHEN and CDR2 is SYDVKM. CDR3 in amino acids: CASSLTAGGTVAFF. The CDR3 DNA follows: TGTGCCAGCAGTCTCACTGCGGGGGGCACTGTAGCTTTCTTT.

This clonotype was detected a few times. V gene TRBV14 combines with J gene TRBJ2-1; D not resolved. The CDR3 extends over 15 amino acids. The germline gives CDR1 SGHDN, CDR2 FVKESK. Trimming took off 4 bases at V and 3 bases at J, with 13 bases between the two ends. The CDR3 bases are TGTGCCAGCAGCCCCGGTGAGGCAAGCTACAATGAGCAGTTCTTC. Its translation: CASSPGEASYNEQFF.

The CDR3 loop reads CASSQPGRGARDIQYF. The CDR3 DNA reads as TGCGCCAGCAGCCAACCCGGACGGGGGGCTAGGGACATTCAGTACTTC. This chain joins TRBV4-1 and TRBJ2-4; TRBD2 is a possible D gene (7 bases). V shed 2 bases and J shed 8 bases, with 19 bases lying between them. Germline CDR1 reads MGHRA; CDR2 reads YSYEKL. This CDR3 has 16 amino acids.

The chain couples TRBV4-1 to TRBJ2-5; TRBD1 matches 7 bases. In germline, CDR1 is MGHRA, CDR2 YSYEKL. The CDR3 has 16 amino acids. The V gene end was trimmed by 4 bases and the J gene end by 5 bases; junction bases not matched to a gene: 13. DNA for the CDR3: TGCGCCAGCAGCCGAGATCCTATCGACAGGGTGGAGACCCAGTACTTC. Its protein is CASSRDPIDRVETQYF.

The chain recombines TRBV20-1 with TRBJ2-7, with a tentative D call TRBD1 (6 bases). This CDR3 has 15 amino acids. The germline gives CDR1 DFQATT, CDR2 SNEGSKA (reference sequence). V shed 3 bases and J shed 0 bases, with 15 bases lying between them. The CDR3 sequence is CSASRTTGGSYEQYF. In DNA, the CDR3 is TGCAGTGCTAGTCGGACGACAGGTGGCTCCTACGAGCAGTACTTC.

This clonotype was seen more than once but under ten times. The chain has TRBV7-3 and TRBJ1-1, with TRBD1 identical over 9 bases. The CDR3 is made up of 14 amino acids. With V trimmed by 5 bases and J by 3 bases, 4 bases remained unmatched. Per the germline V gene, CDR1 is SGHTA and CDR2 is FQGTGA. The CDR3: CASSTGTGYTEAFF. CDR3 sequence (DNA): TGTGCCAGCAGCACCGGGACAGGGTACACTGAAGCTTTCTTT.

This clonotype was recorded many times. The chain carries TRBV9 and TRBJ2-1; TRBD1 agrees at 7 bases. CDR3 length equals 16 residues. From germline, CDR1 is SGDLS and CDR2 YYNGEE. V lost 4 bases, J lost 0 bases, and 7 bases stayed unmatched. The CDR3 here is CASSPWDRSSYNEQFF. In nucleotides, the CDR3 is TGTGCCAGCAGCCCTTGGGACAGAAGCTCCTACAATGAGCAGTTCTTC. The variable domain in full, completed from reference TRBV9 and TRBJ2-1, reads DSGVTQTPKHLITATGQRVTLRCSPRSGDLSVYWYQQSLDQGLQFLIQYYNGEERAKGNILERFSAQQFPDLHSELNLSSLELGDSALYFCASSPWDRSSYNEQFFGPGTRLTVL.

Notes on this clonotype: A much larger clone lies one base from this, so it may be a read error. The chain carries TRBV6-1 and TRBJ2-4; D uncertain. The end of the DNA fits TRBJ2-5 better, so the J call may be wrong. The CDR3 contains 14 residues. Germline CDR1 MNHNS, CDR2 SASEGT. CDR3 protein: CASLSFECQETQYF. As DNA, the CDR3 is TGTGCCAGCTTAAGCTTTGAGTGCCAAGAGACCCAGTACTTC.

This clonotype was seen a few times. This chain uses TRBV28 with TRBJ2-3; 14 nucleotides match TRBD2. Germline CDR1 reads MDHEN; CDR2 reads SYDVKM. CDR3 length: 16 residues. Trimming at V came to 5 bases and at J to 11 bases, leaving 12 bases not matched to a gene. The CDR3 DNA is TGTGCCAGCAGTCCCTATCTAGGGACTAGCGGGAGTGGGCAGTATTTT. This encodes CASSPYLGTSGSGQYF. Full variable domain (missing parts from reference TRBV28 and TRBJ2-3): DVKVTQSSRYLVKRTGEKVFLECVQDMDHENMFWYRQDPGLGLRLIYFSYDVKMKEKGDIPEGYSVSREKKERFSLILESASTNQTSMYLCASSPYLGTSGSGQYFGPGTRLTVL.

This clonotype has just a few counts. The gene calls are TRBV5-5 and TRBJ1-4, with 11 bases matching TRBD1. CDR3 length: 18 residues. The trim removed 2 bases at V and 6 bases at J, leaving 12 bases unmatched. Germline V gene sequence: CDR1 SGHKS, CDR2 YYEKEE (reference sequence). The CDR3 reads CASSFPGTPGQGDEKLFF. The CDR3 DNA is TGTGCCAGCAGCTTTCCTGGTACCCCGGGACAGGGGGATGAAAAACTGTTTTTT.

This clonotype was counted between two and nine times. The V and J genes are TRBV5-1 and TRBJ2-1; D might be TRBD1 or TRBD2, each matching 6 bases. Per the germline V gene, CDR1 is SGHRS and CDR2 is YFSETQ. The CDR3 length is 15 residues. The V end was cut by 0 bases, the J end by 7 bases, with 14 bases between. The CDR3 DNA reads TGCGCCAGCAGCTTGGACCCAGGGGCGGGGAATGAGCAGTTCTTC. Protein: CASSLDPGAGNEQFF.

This clonotype was recorded many times. Here the CDR3 DNA reads TGCAGCGCCCTCGGGACTCTTTACGAGCAGTACTTC. Translation: CSALGTLYEQYF. The chain employs TRBV29-1 and TRBJ2-7; D possibly corresponds to TRBD2 (6 bases). Germline values: CDR1 SQVTM, CDR2 ANQGSEA. The CDR3 runs to 12 residues. The V end lost 7 bases, the J end lost 4 bases, and 14 bases lay between the germline ends.

There are a few counts of this clonotype. V and J are TRBV5-6 and TRBJ2-1, with D unresolved. CDR3 length: 15 amino acids. Germline values: CDR1 SGHDT, CDR2 YYEEEE. V lost 0 bases and J lost 6, with 13 bases in between. The CDR3 nucleotides read TGTGCCAGCAGCTTGGTACTCGGACGACGCAATGAGCAGTTCTTC. Translation gives CASSLVLGRRNEQFF. Variable domain in full (rest from reference TRBV5-6 and TRBJ2-1): DAGVTQSPTHLIKTRGQQVTLRCSPKSGHDTVSWYQQALGQGPQFIFQYYEEEERQRGNFPDRFSGHQFPNYSSELNVNALLLGDSALYLCASSLVLGRRNEQFFGPGTRLTVL.

This clonotype was found many times. The CDR3 region has the DNA TGCAGTGCTAGGGTAGCGGGAGGAGCCTACAATGAGCAGTTCTTC. This gives the protein CSARVAGGAYNEQFF. V usage is TRBV20-1 and J usage is TRBJ2-1; TRBD2 aligns across 10 bases. Germline V gene data show CDR1 as DFQATT and CDR2 as SNEGSKA (reference sequence). This CDR3 contains 15 residues. V lost 3 bases and J lost 2; bases outside the gene matches: 4.